Below, 10 T cell receptor beta chains from the same sample are listed, as sequenced in a study of chemoradiotherapy in HPV16-positive cancers. TCRdb's copy holds only in-frame clones and misses some; the assay was immunoSEQ multiplex PCR. The table shows 15,000 to 20,000 clones, with around four fifths occurring only once. Sampling was performed from a patient who underwent chemoradiotherapy. These receptor sequences come from a human donor with HPV-associated anogenital cancer.

The count of this clone is one. The chain carries TRBV6-1 and TRBJ2-5; D not certain. Looked up from germline, CDR1 is MNHNS and CDR2 is SASEGT. CDR3 length: 15 amino acids. The V end was cut by 1 base, the J end by 5 bases, with 14 bases between. The CDR3 region has the DNA TGTGCCAGCAGTGAAGTATTGGCCGTCGGGGAGACCCAGTACTTC. Protein product: CASSEVLAVGETQYF.

J is TRBJ2-4 and V is TRBV7-2; TRBD2 matches at 7 bases. The germline V gene encodes CDR1 SGHTA and CDR2 FQGNSA. The CDR3 loop spans 12 amino acids. The junction had 2 bases not matched to a gene; V was cut back by 7 bases and J by 5 bases. CDR3 loop: CASMGGENIQYF. In nucleotides, the CDR3 is TGTGCCAGCATGGGGGGGGAAAACATTCAGTACTTC.

The chain employs TRBV18 and TRBJ1-5; 7 bases align to TRBD1. Per the germline V gene, CDR1 is KGHSH and CDR2 is LQKENI. V dropped 5 bases and J dropped 2; count of bases not matched to a gene: 0. This CDR3 has 13 residues. In DNA, the CDR3 is TGTGCCAGCTCAACAGGGGGCAATCAGCCCCAGCATTTT. As protein: CASSTGGNQPQHF.

The gene calls are TRBV6-5 and TRBJ1-3; possibly TRBD1 for D (5 bases). The germline V gene has CDR1 MNHEY and CDR2 SVGAGI. The length of the CDR3 is 15 residues. With 6 bases removed from V and 2 bases from J, the gap between germline ends came to 14 bases. This chain's CDR3 is CASRWTRHAGNTIYF. The CDR3 DNA is TGTGCCAGCAGGTGGACACGACACGCTGGAAACACCATATATTTT.

The chain employs TRBV7-8 and TRBJ1-5; D uncertain. Trimming stripped 1 base from V and 9 bases from J, with 10 bases between. The CDR3 has 13 amino acids. CDR1 is SGHVS and CDR2 is FQNEAQ in the germline V gene. In DNA, the CDR3 is TGTGCCAGCAGCTTAGAACATTCGAGGCCCCAGCATTTT. It translates to CASSLEHSRPQHF.

This clone was seen only once. The chain has TRBV19 and TRBJ2-1; TRBD1 matches 12 bases. The CDR3 runs to 16 residues. V was pared by 4 bases and J by 6 bases, with 7 bases of the junction left unmatched. Germline values: CDR1 LNHDA, CDR2 SQIVND (reference sequence). The CDR3 region is CASSRGGTGGLNEQFF. The CDR3, as DNA: TGTGCCAGTAGTAGGGGGGGGACAGGGGGCCTCAATGAGCAGTTCTTC.

V usage is TRBV4-1 and J usage is TRBJ1-4; D perhaps matches TRBD1 (6 bases). This CDR3 region has 17 residues. The ends were cut back, 1 base at V and 0 bases at J, with 12 bases in the middle. Germline V CDR1 and CDR2: MGHRA, YSYEKL. In DNA form, the CDR3 reads TGCGCCAGCAGCCAAGCCAGGAGGGGGGCAACTAATGAAAAACTGTTTTTT. This encodes CASSQARRGATNEKLFF.

The DNA for the CDR3 is TGCGCCAGCAGCTGGGACAGTAACAATGAGCAGTTCTTC. Its protein is CASSWDSNNEQFF. The rearrangement uses TRBV5-1 and TRBJ2-1; TRBD1 aligns across 7 bases. Germline trimming cut 3 bases from V and 5 bases from J; bases unmatched to any gene: 2. In germline, CDR1 is SGHRS, CDR2 YFSETQ. CDR3 size: 13 residues. Based on the CDR3 plus reference TRBV5-1 and TRBJ2-1, the full variable domain is KAGVTQTPRYLIKTRGQQVTLSCSPISGHRSVSWYQQTPGQGLQFLFEYFSETQRNKGNFPGRFSGRQFSNSRSEMNVSTLELGDSALYLCASSWDSNNEQFFGPGTRLTVL.

The rearrangement joins TRBV4-3 to TRBJ2-3; possibly TRBD1 for D (6 bases). Trimming left V 0 bases short and J 5 bases short, with 18 bases between. The CDR3 is 17 amino acids. Germline V gene sequence: CDR1 LGHNA, CDR2 YSLEER. The DNA of the CDR3 is TGCGCCAGCAGCCAAGATCCCCCGGACAGAACCTTAGATACGCAGTATTTT. Translating it yields CASSQDPPDRTLDTQYF.

The chain combines TRBV7-9 with TRBJ1-4, with D possibly being TRBD1 (5 bases). The CDR3 is 17 residues long. Germline V gene data show CDR1 as SEHNR and CDR2 as FQNEAQ (reference sequence). Trimming pared 2 bases from V and 8 bases from J, leaving 21 bases between. For the CDR3, the DNA is TGTGCCAGCAGCTTACTAAGACCGGGACGAAAACACGAAAAACTGTTTTTT. Protein: CASSLLRPGRKHEKLFF.